What follows are 31 T cell receptor beta chains derived from one specimen sequenced in a study of T cells in Graves' hyperthyroidism and ophthalmopathy. RNA transcripts served as the template for amplifying TCR beta CDR3 regions. In the first-round RT-PCR of the TCR CDR3, the HTBI primer set was used. TCRdb reprocessed the multiplex PCR reads with MiXCR, giving one entry per CDR3 protein. Here the sample spans about 340,000 distinct CDR3 sequences, 15% to 20% being singletons. Material: blood. The receptors were sampled from a woman aged 45-59 years with Graves' hyperthyroidism.

The V and J genes are TRBV7-9 and TRBJ2-2, with TRBD2 matching 9 bases. CDR1 and CDR2 from the germline V gene are SEHNR and FQNEAQ (reference sequence). Trimming cost V 10 bases and J 2 bases; bases outside gene matches: 5. CDR3 length: 14 residues. The CDR3 spells CATLSGGNTGELFF. The CDR3 DNA sequence: TGTGCCACCCTTAGCGGGGGAAACACCGGGGAGCTGTTTTTT.

The CDR3 bases are TGCAGTGCTAGAGGTTCGCGGGGACTGGAGACCCAGTACTTC. It specifies CSARGSRGLETQYF. The V call is TRBV20-1, the J call TRBJ2-5, with D maybe TRBD2 (6 bases). Trimming removed 1 base from V and 5 bases from J, with 14 bases in between. This CDR3 spans 14 amino acids. Per germline, CDR1 DFQATT and CDR2 SNEGSKA (reference sequence).

This clonotype was observed a handful of times. This chain connects TRBV10-1 to TRBJ2-5, with D possibly TRBD2 on 6 matching bases. Per germline, CDR1 WNHNN and CDR2 SYGVQD (reference sequence). Trimming removed 0 bases from V and 2 bases from J, with 7 bases in between. This CDR3 contains 14 residues. As DNA, the CDR3 is TGCGCCAGCAGTGAGTCGCGGGGACAAGAGACCCAGTACTTC. This gives the protein CASSESRGQETQYF.

This rearrangement joins TRBV10-3 to TRBJ1-1; D not resolved. The CDR3 is 16 residues long. Looked up from germline, CDR1 is ENHRY and CDR2 is SYGVKD. With 4 bases removed from V and 0 bases from J, the gap between germline ends came to 15 bases. The CDR3 loop is CAISGTDKRMNTEAFF. As DNA, the CDR3 is TGTGCCATCAGTGGGACCGATAAACGGATGAACACTGAAGCTTTCTTT.

The rearrangement uses TRBV15 and TRBJ1-5, with D possibly being TRBD1 (6 bases). Trimming removed 0 bases at V and 6 bases at J, with 15 bases between. The germline CDR1 and CDR2 sequences are LNHNV and YYDKDF (reference sequence). The CDR3 covers 16 residues. DNA of the CDR3: TGTGCCACCAGCAGAGAGCGGGGGGCTCCCATTCAGCCCCAGCATTTT. Translating it yields CATSRERGAPIQPQHF.

The sample holds a few counts of this clonotype. The chain combines TRBV29-1 with TRBJ2-1; 10 bases agree with TRBD2. The CDR3 runs to 17 residues. V shed 4 bases, J shed 2 bases, and the junction held 11 bases outside the gene matches. CDR1 SQVTM and CDR2 ANQGSEA come from the germline V gene. CDR3 loop: CSVVGIGLAETYNEQFF. CDR3 DNA sequence: TGCAGCGTTGTCGGTATCGGACTAGCGGAGACCTACAATGAGCAGTTCTTC.

This clonotype occurred many times. This sequence joins TRBV7-9 and TRBJ2-5; D ambiguous. Germline values: CDR1 SEHNR, CDR2 FQNEAQ (reference sequence). This CDR3 contains 12 residues. The V and J ends lost 2 bases and 5 bases respectively, with 6 bases between them. In DNA form, the CDR3 reads TGTGCCAGCAGCTTACAGCCGGAGACCCAGTACTTC. This sequence encodes CASSLQPETQYF.

The J gene is TRBJ1-3, the V gene TRBV6-1; D is undetermined. The CDR3 covers 14 residues. The germline V gene encodes CDR1 MNHNS and CDR2 SASEGT. V was cut by 6 bases and J by 4 bases, with 13 bases left in between. The CDR3 region has the DNA TGTGCCAGCAGCGCTCCTGGTAGAGGAAACACCATATATTTT. This gives the protein CASSAPGRGNTIYF.

The chain is built from TRBV10-2 and TRBJ2-6; D possibly corresponds to TRBD2 (7 bases). This CDR3 has 15 amino acids. The germline gives CDR1 WSHSY, CDR2 SAAADI. Trimming cost V 6 bases and J 4 bases, with 13 bases left between them. The CDR3 reads CASREGGGGANVLTF. The CDR3 DNA reads as TGCGCCAGCAGGGAAGGGGGGGGGGGGGCCAACGTCCTGACTTTC.

This clonotype was counted between two and nine times. V usage is TRBV3-1 and J usage is TRBJ2-3, with TRBD2 matching over 12 bases. The V and J ends lost 4 bases and 0 bases, in that order; junction bases with no gene match: 8. This CDR3 has 18 residues. Germline V gene lookup returns CDR1 LGHDT and CDR2 YNNKEL (reference sequence). The CDR3 reads CASSPRLAGASSTDTQYF. Written as DNA, the CDR3 is TGTGCCAGCAGCCCCCGACTAGCGGGGGCCTCTAGCACAGATACGCAGTATTTT.

The sample holds many counts of this clonotype. The chain has TRBV6-1 and TRBJ1-1, with D perhaps TRBD1 (5 bases). V lost 3 bases and J 2 bases, leaving 10 bases between the germline ends. The CDR3 totals 14 residues. Germline CDR1 and CDR2: MNHNS and SASEGT. CDR3 coding DNA: TGTGCCAGCAGTGATCGACAGCTCAACACTGAAGCTTTCTTT. Amino acid sequence: CASSDRQLNTEAFF.

The chain joins TRBV24-1 to TRBJ2-2; D is possibly TRBD1 (6 bases). Between the trimmed V and J ends, which lost 0 bases and 6 bases, there was a span of 10 bases. Germline V gene data show CDR1 as KGHDR and CDR2 as SFDVKD. The CDR3 covers 15 residues. CDR3 DNA sequence: TGTGCCACCAGTGATTTGAGGACAGCGGCCGGGGAGCTGTTTTTT. Translation gives CATSDLRTAAGELFF.

V is TRBV15 and J is TRBJ1-1; TRBD1 matches 8 bases. With 1 base clipped from V and 0 bases from J, the junction kept 22 bases outside the gene matches. The CDR3 consists of 22 residues. Germline CDR1 reads LNHNV; CDR2 reads YYDKDF (reference sequence). The CDR3 region is CATSRVTAFRQGASVMNTEAFF. In nucleotides, the CDR3 is TGTGCCACCAGCAGAGTCACCGCCTTTAGGCAGGGGGCGAGCGTTATGAACACTGAAGCTTTCTTT.

The J gene is TRBJ2-3, the V gene TRBV5-5; perhaps D is TRBD1 or TRBD2 (5 bases each). V was clipped by 7 bases and J by 5 bases, with 14 bases between them. The CDR3 is 13 amino acids. From germline, CDR1 is SGHKS and CDR2 YYEKEE (reference sequence). As DNA, the CDR3 is TGTGCCAGCGGGGGACGGCGGGTAGATACGCAGTATTTT. Translated: CASGGRRVDTQYF.

The V call is TRBV6-2 or TRBV6-3, the J call TRBJ2-5; 11 nucleotides match TRBD2. Germline CDR1 is MNHEY and CDR2 is SVGEGT. The CDR3 has 17 residues. The V segment lost 4 bases and the J segment 4 bases; nucleotides outside the gene matches: 11. In DNA, the CDR3 is TGTGCCAGCAGTTTTGGCTACTCCGGGACTAGCGGAGAGACCCAGTACTTC. Amino acids: CASSFGYSGTSGETQYF.

The chain combines TRBV7-6 with TRBJ2-3; no clear D gene. The CDR3 is made up of 15 amino acids. Germline CDR1 is SGHVS and CDR2 is FNYEAQ. The ends were cut back, 1 base at V and 3 bases at J, with 11 bases in the middle. Here the CDR3 DNA reads TGTGCCAGCAGCTTAGGTCTGACTGGAACAGATACGCAGTATTTT. It encodes CASSLGLTGTDTQYF.

This chain connects TRBV6-2 or TRBV6-3 to TRBJ1-2; 11 bases are a match to TRBD1. Per the germline V gene, CDR1 is MNHEY and CDR2 is SVGEGT. V lost 8 bases and J lost 2; bases outside the gene matches: 4. The CDR3 runs 14 residues. For the CDR3, the DNA is TGTGCCAGCGGGGACAGGGGGGTAAACTATGGCTACACCTTC. It specifies CASGDRGVNYGYTF.

This clonotype was recorded many times. The chain couples TRBV27 to TRBJ2-1, with 7 positions matching TRBD1. Germline V gene lookup returns CDR1 MNHEY and CDR2 SMNVEV (reference sequence). The ends lost 3 bases at V and 0 bases at J; junction bases unmatched: 2. This CDR3 contains 15 residues. DNA for the CDR3: TGTGCCAGCAGTTTGGACAGGAGCTCCTACAATGAGCAGTTCTTC. Residues: CASSLDRSSYNEQFF.

This clonotype was detected many times. V gene TRBV18 combines with J gene TRBJ1-1; D is ambiguous. Germline CDR1 is KGHSH and CDR2 is LQKENI. V was pared by 2 bases and J by 4 bases, with 8 bases between. This CDR3 spans 13 amino acids. In DNA, the CDR3 is TGTGCCAGCTCACCAGGGCAGATCACTGAAGCTTTCTTT. Translated, it gives CASSPGQITEAFF.

This clonotype was seen more than once but under ten times. V gene TRBV4-1 combines with J gene TRBJ2-5; TRBD1 might be the D (6 bases). Germline CDR1 MGHRA, CDR2 YSYEKL. V lost 6 bases and J lost 4, with 15 bases in between. This CDR3 contains 14 residues. CDR3 DNA: TGCGCCAGCAGTCGATCAGGGGCGGCAGAGACCCAGTACTTC. It is translated as CASSRSGAAETQYF.

This rearrangement joins TRBV28 to TRBJ2-3, with TRBD2 matching 14 bases. Per germline, CDR1 MDHEN and CDR2 SYDVKM. The CDR3 has 18 residues. Losses at the gene ends were 8 bases for V and 4 bases for J; bases not matched to a gene: 14. CDR3 region: CASWGTSGSVSEADTQYF. The CDR3 DNA reads as TGTGCCAGCTGGGGGACTAGCGGGAGTGTAAGTGAGGCAGATACGCAGTATTTT.

V gene TRBV7-3 combines with J gene TRBJ2-7; 8 bases fit TRBD1. CDR3 length: 15 residues. Germline V gene data show CDR1 as SGHTA and CDR2 as FQGTGA. Unmatched junction bases numbered 13, after V lost 5 bases and J lost 7 bases. CDR3 amino acids: CASSPGPGQEGEQYF. The CDR3 nucleotides read TGTGCCAGCAGCCCTGGCCCGGGACAGGAAGGTGAGCAGTACTTC.

V gene TRBV15 combines with J gene TRBJ2-3; 9 bases line up with TRBD1. This CDR3 has 16 residues. Germline V gene lookup returns CDR1 LNHNV and CDR2 YYDKDF (reference sequence). Trimming at V came to 0 bases and at J to 3 bases, leaving 4 bases not matched to a gene. CDR3 DNA: TGTGCCACCAGCAGAGACCCGGGACAGGGTACAGATACGCAGTATTTT. This translates into CATSRDPGQGTDTQYF.

The V gene is TRBV15, the J gene TRBJ2-6; 9 bases map to TRBD1. V lost 8 bases and J lost 0; bases outside the gene matches: 5. The CDR3 loop spans 16 amino acids. From germline, CDR1 is LNHNV and CDR2 YYDKDF (reference sequence). For the CDR3, the DNA is TGTGCCACCGAGGGACAGGGCTTCTCTGGGGCCAACGTCCTGACTTTC. It is translated as CATEGQGFSGANVLTF.

There are a few counts of this clonotype. This may be a read error: a much more frequent sequence differs by one nucleotide. The chain joins TRBV6-2 or TRBV6-3 to TRBJ2-1, with 7 bases matching TRBD2. CDR1 and CDR2 (germline): MNHEY, SVGEGT. The CDR3 has 14 residues. V was clipped by 2 bases and J by 7 bases; unmatched bases: 5. As DNA, the CDR3 is TGTGCCAGCAGTTACGGCGGGGGTAGGAATGAGCAGTTCTTC. Encoded protein: CASSYGGGRNEQFF.

This clonotype has only a few counts. The chain combines TRBV3-1 with TRBJ2-5; 9 bases are shared with TRBD2. V lost 5 bases, J lost 5 bases, and 12 bases stayed unmatched. The CDR3 is 16 amino acids. Looked up from germline, CDR1 is LGHDT and CDR2 is YNNKEL (reference sequence). DNA of the CDR3: TGTGCCAGCAGCGCAAGATCAGGCGGGGGGGCGGAGACCCAGTACTTC. Amino acid sequence: CASSARSGGGAETQYF.

In its sample, this clonotype was seen many times. The rearrangement links TRBV30 to TRBJ2-5, with a weak D call TRBD2 (5 bases). The CDR3 is 13 residues long. The V and J ends lost 0 bases and 5 bases respectively, with 10 bases between them. Germline V gene sequence: CDR1 GTSNPN, CDR2 SVGIG (reference sequence). The CDR3, as DNA: TGTGCCTGGAGTGTTCCGGGATCCGAGACCCAGTACTTC. This translates into CAWSVPGSETQYF.

The chain couples TRBV11-2 to TRBJ1-2; 10 positions match TRBD1. The V gene's germline CDR1 is SGHAT and CDR2 FQNNGV. The length of the CDR3 is 15 residues. With V trimmed by 5 bases and J by 4 bases, 7 bases remained unmatched. As DNA, the CDR3 is TGTGCCAGCAGCCCCCCGGGACAGGGGACCTATGGCTACACCTTC. Protein sequence: CASSPPGQGTYGYTF. Using reference TRBV11-2 and TRBJ1-2 for the parts outside the CDR3, the full variable domain is EAGVAQSPRYKIIEKRQSVAFWCNPISGHATLYWYQQILGQGPKLLIQFQNNGVVDDSQLPKDRFSAERLKGVDSTLKIQPAKLEDSAVYLCASSPPGQGTYGYTFGSGTRLTVV.

This clonotype was seen ten or more times. V is TRBV30 and J is TRBJ1-2; possible D gene TRBD1, 5 bases. V shed 5 bases and J shed 4 bases, with 17 bases lying between them. The CDR3 sequence is 14 residues long. Germline CDR1 is GTSNPN and CDR2 is SVGIG (reference sequence). CDR3 sequence: CAWSSSEGSYGYTF. For the CDR3, the DNA is TGTGCCTGGTCGTCTTCCGAGGGGAGCTATGGCTACACCTTC.

The gene calls are TRBV7-9 and TRBJ2-5; 7 bases fit TRBD1. The CDR3 sequence is 14 residues long. Trimming removed 5 bases from V and 1 base from J; junction bases left unmatched: 4. Looked up from germline, CDR1 is SEHNR and CDR2 is FQNEAQ (reference sequence). Here the CDR3 reads CASSPGDSQETQYF. CDR3 DNA sequence: TGTGCCAGCAGCCCCGGGGACAGCCAAGAGACCCAGTACTTC.

Regarding this clonotype: The CDR3 does not close with the conserved phenylalanine or tryptophan, likely indicating a read error. This chain links TRBV6-2 or TRBV6-3 with TRBJ1-1; tentative D call: TRBD1 (6 bases). The CDR3 has 13 amino acids. The V end was cut by 6 bases, the J end by 3 bases, with 11 bases between. Germline V gene sequence: CDR1 MNHEY, CDR2 SVGEGT. The CDR3 DNA is TGTGCCAGCAGCCAAGAGGGGGACACTGAAGCTTTCTTG. Amino acids: CASSQEGDTEAFL.